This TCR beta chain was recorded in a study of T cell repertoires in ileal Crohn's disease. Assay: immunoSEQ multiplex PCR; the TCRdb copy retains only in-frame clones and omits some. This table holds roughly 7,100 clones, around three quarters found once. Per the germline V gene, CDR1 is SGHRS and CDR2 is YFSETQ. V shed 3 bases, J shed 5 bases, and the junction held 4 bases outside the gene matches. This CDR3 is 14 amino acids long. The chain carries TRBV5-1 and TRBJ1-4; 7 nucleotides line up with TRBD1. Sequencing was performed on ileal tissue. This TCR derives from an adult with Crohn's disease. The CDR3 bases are TGCGCCAGCAGCTCCGGGACAGCGAATGAAAAACTGTTTTTT. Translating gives CASSSGTANEKLFF.